The 21 T cell receptor beta chains below all came from one sample that was sequenced in a study of T cell changes during pregnancy in multiple sclerosis. Using immunoSEQ multiplex PCR, the repertoire was profiled, and TCRdb retains in-frame clones only, with some absent. The top ten hold 0.4% to 0.6% of the sample, which has 37,000 or so clones, around 92% seen once. This specimen was CD4+ T cells from peripheral blood mononuclear cells, taken in the second trimester of pregnancy. The source is a female donor in good health, enrolled as a control in a pregnancy study.

V usage is TRBV6-5 and J usage is TRBJ2-7, with 10 positions matching TRBD2. The CDR3 consists of 16 residues. The germline V gene encodes CDR1 MNHEY and CDR2 SVGAGI. Trimming removed 0 bases from V and 3 bases from J; junction bases left unmatched: 5. The CDR3 region is CASSYSGIAGGYEQYF. The CDR3 nucleotides are TGTGCCAGCAGTTACTCTGGGATAGCGGGAGGCTACGAGCAGTACTTC.

The chain joins TRBV6-5 to TRBJ2-5; 7 bases map to TRBD2. The V gene's germline CDR1 is MNHEY and CDR2 SVGAGI. Trimming at V came to 8 bases and at J to 1 base, leaving 1 base not matched to a gene. This CDR3 contains 12 residues. The CDR3 nucleotides read TGTGCCAGCCGGGGGGTCCAAGAGACCCAGTACTTC. Translation: CASRGVQETQYF.

The chain is built from TRBV11-3 and TRBJ2-7; 12 bases align to TRBD2. Trimming took 1 base from V and 4 from J; bases not matched to a gene: 8. The CDR3 contains 17 residues. The V gene's germline CDR1 is SGHNT and CDR2 YENEEA. CDR3: CASSLAGRTSGKYEQYF. The CDR3 DNA follows: TGTGCCAGCAGCTTAGCAGGTCGGACTAGCGGGAAGTACGAGCAGTACTTC.

The V gene is TRBV28, the J gene TRBJ2-1, with D tentatively TRBD2 (6 bases). The CDR3 has 11 residues. V was trimmed by 8 bases and J by 9 bases, leaving 11 bases between them. Germline V lookup: CDR1 MDHEN, CDR2 SYDVKM. The CDR3 sequence is CASSRLVEQFF. In nucleotides, the CDR3 is TGTGCCAGCTCAAGACTAGTTGAGCAGTTCTTC.

J is TRBJ1-4 and V is TRBV6-1, with a weak D call TRBD1 (6 bases). V lost 2 bases and J lost 8, with 15 bases in between. The CDR3 is made up of 15 amino acids. Germline V gene lookup returns CDR1 MNHNS and CDR2 SASEGT. CDR3 nucleotides: TGTGCCAGCAGTGAATATAGGCAGGGGAGCGAAAAACTGTTTTTT. Translated: CASSEYRQGSEKLFF.

This chain links TRBV27 with TRBJ2-1; 8 nucleotides line up with TRBD1. The length of the CDR3 is 15 residues. The germline V gene has CDR1 MNHEY and CDR2 SMNVEV (reference sequence). V shed 4 bases and J 5 bases; nucleotides not matched to a gene: 7. The CDR3 coding sequence is TGTGCCAGCAGTTCCACCGGGACAGGAAACAATGAGCAGTTCTTC. Protein: CASSSTGTGNNEQFF.

The J gene is TRBJ2-7, the V gene TRBV6-1; 7 bases are a match to TRBD1. V shed 7 bases, J shed 7 bases, and the junction held 10 bases outside the gene matches. Per germline, CDR1 MNHNS and CDR2 SASEGT. The CDR3 contains 13 residues. CDR3 nucleotide sequence: TGTGCCAGCATCCGGGACAGACCAAGGGAGCAGTACTTC. Its protein is CASIRDRPREQYF.

CDR3 loop: CARGRATRSGQYF. The CDR3, as DNA: TGTGCCAGGGGCCGGGCCACAAGGTCGGGGCAGTATTTT. V gene TRBV30 combines with J gene TRBJ2-3; possibly TRBD1 for D (5 bases). V shed 8 bases and J shed 11 bases, with 23 bases lying between them. CDR1 is GTSNPN and CDR2 is SVGIG in the germline V gene (reference sequence). This CDR3 is built from 13 residues.

In DNA, the CDR3 is TGTGCCAGCAGCTTGGCCGGTTTTAGGGGGCGGTTTAATGAAAAACTGTTTTTT. Translation: CASSLAGFRGRFNEKLFF. This chain joins TRBV5-5 and TRBJ1-4; 7 bases line up with TRBD1. V trimming: 0 bases; J trimming: 4 bases; junction bases outside the gene matches: 12. CDR3 length: 18 residues. Germline assignment: CDR1 SGHKS and CDR2 YYEKEE (reference sequence).

The rearrangement uses TRBV30 and TRBJ1-1; D possibly corresponds to TRBD1 (6 bases). Between the trimmed V and J ends, which lost 2 bases and 4 bases, there was a span of 14 bases. This CDR3 is built from 14 residues. CDR1 is GTSNPN and CDR2 is SVGIG in the germline V gene (reference sequence). CDR3 DNA: TGTGCCTGGAGTCCTTGGACAGAATTCACTGAAGCTTTCTTT. Protein: CAWSPWTEFTEAFF.

The chain employs TRBV19 and TRBJ1-5; TRBD1 is a possible D gene (5 bases). Germline loops: CDR1 LNHDA, CDR2 SQIVND (reference sequence). This CDR3 region has 16 residues. Trimming removed 3 bases from V and 2 bases from J, with 14 bases in between. The CDR3: CASSIWQGGGNQPQHF. The CDR3 DNA is TGTGCCAGTAGTATTTGGCAGGGAGGAGGCAATCAGCCCCAGCATTTT.

This rearrangement joins TRBV28 to TRBJ1-4; 8 bases agree with TRBD1. The CDR3 spans 16 residues. With V trimmed by 6 bases and J by 0 bases, 6 bases remained unmatched. Germline V gene data show CDR1 as MDHEN and CDR2 as SYDVKM. CDR3 coding DNA: TGTGCCAGCAGAACTTGGACAGGGCCAACTAATGAAAAACTGTTTTTT. This translates into CASRTWTGPTNEKLFF.

The genes are TRBV5-4 and TRBJ2-3; D may be TRBD1 (6 bases). Trimming cost V 7 bases and J 1 base, with 13 bases left between them. CDR3 length equals 14 residues. CDR1 is SGHNT and CDR2 is YYREEE in the germline V gene (reference sequence). The CDR3 loop reads CASSGGGRTDTQYF. For the CDR3, the DNA is TGTGCCAGCTCTGGTGGGGGCCGCACAGATACGCAGTATTTT.

V gene TRBV4-1 combines with J gene TRBJ2-7; TRBD1 matches at 7 bases. The V and J ends lost 0 bases and 5 bases, in that order; junction bases with no gene match: 7. CDR1 and CDR2 (germline): MGHRA, YSYEKL. The CDR3 contains 15 residues. This chain's CDR3 is CASSQERRTGHEQYF. In DNA, the CDR3 is TGCGCCAGCAGCCAAGAGCGTAGGACAGGTCACGAGCAGTACTTC.

This chain joins TRBV6-1 and TRBJ1-1, with D perhaps matching TRBD1 (6 bases). The CDR3 totals 14 residues. Trimming stripped 6 bases from V and 4 bases from J, with 15 bases between. The germline CDR1 and CDR2 sequences are MNHNS and SASEGT. The DNA for the CDR3 is TGTGCCAGCAGGGGGGGGGCCCGTAGCACTGAAGCTTTCTTT. Protein: CASRGGARSTEAFF.

In nucleotides, the CDR3 is TGCAGCGCCGGGGCAGGGGAGAGGGAGACCCAGTACTTC. Its protein product is CSAGAGERETQYF. The V gene is TRBV29-1, the J gene TRBJ2-5; weak D call: TRBD1 (6 bases). Trimming shortened V by 7 bases and J by 5 bases, and 17 bases separated the two germline ends. This CDR3 has 13 amino acids. Germline CDR1 is SQVTM and CDR2 is ANQGSEA. Drawing the rest from reference TRBV29-1 and TRBJ2-5, the complete variable domain is SAVISQKPSRDICQRGTSLTIQCQVDSQVTMMFWYRQQPGQSLTLIATANQGSEATYESGFVIDKFPISRPNLTFSTLTVSNMSPEDSSIYLCSAGAGERETQYFGPGTRLLVL.

The CDR3 DNA reads as TGTGCCAGCAGTTTATGGGGCCCGGGGGAGGATCAGCCCCAGCATTTT. It is translated as CASSLWGPGEDQPQHF. The rearrangement joins TRBV27 to TRBJ1-5; maybe TRBD1 (5 bases). In germline, CDR1 is MNHEY, CDR2 SMNVEV (reference sequence). This CDR3 is built from 16 residues. Trimming removed 1 base at V and 5 bases at J, with 15 bases between.

V gene TRBV10-1 combines with J gene TRBJ2-7, with TRBD2 matching 8 bases. J gave up 7 bases and V 11 bases, and 16 bases lay outside the gene matches. This CDR3 is 14 amino acids long. The V gene's germline CDR1 is WNHNN and CDR2 SYGVQD (reference sequence). The DNA for the CDR3 is TGCGCCGACCCTCGGAGGGATCGGGAGGGAGAGCAGTACTTC. Translated: CADPRRDREGEQYF.

This sequence joins TRBV7-9 and TRBJ1-4; D remains unclear. The CDR3 is 16 residues long. Looked up from germline, CDR1 is SEHNR and CDR2 is FQNEAQ (reference sequence). V shed 2 bases and J shed 7 bases, with 17 bases lying between them. CDR3 loop: CASSLRLALGGEKLFF. The DNA for the CDR3 is TGTGCCAGCAGCTTAAGGCTAGCCCTCGGAGGTGAAAAACTGTTTTTT.

The chain links TRBV5-1 to TRBJ2-5; 16 bases line up with TRBD2. The germline V gene has CDR1 SGHRS and CDR2 YFSETQ. CDR3 length equals 17 residues. The V gene end was trimmed by 4 bases and the J gene end by 8 bases; junction bases not matched to a gene: 11. CDR3 sequence: CASSKGLAGGLGGTQYF. CDR3 nucleotides: TGCGCCAGCAGCAAGGGACTAGCGGGGGGGCTTGGAGGAACCCAGTACTTC.

This clone showed up just once. The V and J genes are TRBV15 and TRBJ2-1; D is unclear. Between the trimmed V and J ends, which lost 1 base and 4 bases, there was a span of 5 bases. CDR1 and CDR2 from the germline V gene are LNHNV and YYDKDF (reference sequence). This CDR3 spans 13 amino acids. The CDR3 here is CATSRVGYNEQFF. CDR3 nucleotides: TGTGCCACCAGCAGAGTCGGGTACAATGAGCAGTTCTTC.